One sample yielded the 15 T cell receptor beta chains listed below, sequenced in a study of blood T cell repertoires in COVID-19. Data came from immunoSEQ multiplex PCR; TCRdb stores just in-frame clones and leaves some out. The repertoire includes some 90,000 clones, over 70% of them detected once, and about 4.4% sits in the top ten. The specimen was peripheral blood. The receptors shown here come from a man in his sixties with acute or convalescent COVID-19.

This clone has more than one count but fewer than ten. This chain uses TRBV19 with TRBJ2-3, with TRBD2 as a possible D gene (5 bases). Trimming shortened V by 5 bases and J by 4 bases, and 13 bases separated the two germline ends. CDR1 is LNHDA, CDR2 SQIVND, per germline (reference sequence). CDR3 size: 14 residues. The CDR3 reads CASSPTWTADTQYF. In DNA, the CDR3 is TGTGCCAGTAGTCCTACCTGGACTGCAGATACGCAGTATTTT.

This clone was seen once. V is TRBV18 and J is TRBJ2-3; no clear D gene. This CDR3 is 13 amino acids long. The ends were cut back, 2 bases at V and 3 bases at J, with 6 bases in the middle. CDR1 and CDR2 from the germline V gene are KGHSH and LQKENI. CDR3 bases: TGTGCCAGCTCACCAGGCCGAACAGATACGCAGTATTTT. As protein: CASSPGRTDTQYF.

The chain joins TRBV24-1 to TRBJ2-4; 11 positions match TRBD2. From germline, CDR1 is KGHDR and CDR2 SFDVKD. J lost 0 bases, V lost 0 bases, and 9 bases had no gene match. CDR3 size: 20 residues. This chain's CDR3 is CATSDLTSGSDLRAKNIQYF. Written as DNA, the CDR3 is TGTGCCACCAGTGATTTGACTAGCGGGAGTGATTTGCGAGCCAAAAACATTCAGTACTTC.

In its sample, this clone was seen once. The chain carries TRBV11-2 and TRBJ1-1, with unresolved D. Germline V gene sequence: CDR1 SGHAT, CDR2 FQNNGV. The V gene lost 3 bases and the J gene lost 2 bases, with 13 bases spanning the gap. This CDR3 is 15 amino acids long. The CDR3, as DNA: TGTGCCAGCAGCTTGGGAGCCGAGGGTAACACTGAAGCTTTCTTT. Translated, it gives CASSLGAEGNTEAFF.

The chain joins TRBV29-1 to TRBJ2-2; weak D call: TRBD1 (5 bases). CDR3 length: 15 amino acids. CDR1 is SQVTM and CDR2 is ANQGSEA in the germline V gene. V was cut by 1 base and J by 1 base, with 10 bases left in between. The CDR3 nucleotides read TGCAGCGTTGAAGTATCAGGGCGGAACACCGGGGAGCTGTTTTTT. Translating it yields CSVEVSGRNTGELFF.

The chain couples TRBV25-1 to TRBJ2-5; TRBD2 matches 13 bases. The CDR3 length is 15 residues. J was trimmed by 4 bases and V by 8 bases; bases with no gene match: 7. Germline loops: CDR1 MGHDK, CDR2 SYGVNS. The CDR3 sequence is CASARTSGRRETQYF. CDR3 bases: TGTGCCAGCGCCAGGACTAGCGGGAGACGAGAGACCCAGTACTTC.

The genes are TRBV10-3 and TRBJ2-3, with 8 nucleotides matching TRBD1. Germline lookup yields CDR1 ENHRY and CDR2 SYGVKD. Unmatched junction bases numbered 5, after V lost 4 bases and J lost 2 bases. The CDR3 is 15 residues long. CDR3 DNA sequence: TGTGCCATCAGTGGGACAGGGAAATACACAGATACGCAGTATTTT. Its protein product is CAISGTGKYTDTQYF.

CDR3 protein: CASSLVPAGSNEQFF. Written as DNA, the CDR3 is TGTGCCAGCAGCTTAGTTCCAGCGGGATCCAATGAGCAGTTCTTC. The J gene is TRBJ2-1, the V gene TRBV11-2; 7 positions match TRBD2. This CDR3 has 15 residues. Germline CDR1 SGHAT, CDR2 FQNNGV. V shed 1 base, J shed 6 bases, and the junction held 6 bases outside the gene matches.

Regarding this clone: One end of the junction does not line up with germline, which may come from a read error. The gene calls are TRBV7-2 and TRBJ2-3; no reliable D call. The CDR3 spans 11 residues. The germline gives CDR1 SGHTA, CDR2 FQGNSA. The CDR3 is CASSPTNTQYF. CDR3 nucleotides: TGTGCCAGCAGCCCCACAAATACGCAGTATTTT.

This clone turned up a few times. This rearrangement joins TRBV3-1 (or the pseudogene TRBV3-2) to TRBJ2-1, with D perhaps matching TRBD1 (5 bases). Germline loops: CDR1 LGHDT, CDR2 YNNKEL (reference sequence). Deletions cut 4 bases from V and 0 bases from J, with 10 bases between. This CDR3 is 15 amino acids long. The CDR3 DNA is TGTGCCAGCAGCCTGGGGCCCAGCTCCTACAATGAGCAGTTCTTC. This codes for CASSLGPSSYNEQFF.

The chain carries TRBV18 and TRBJ2-1; the match to TRBD2 covers 12 bases. CDR3 size: 17 residues. CDR1 and CDR2 from the germline V gene are KGHSH and LQKENI. With V trimmed by 0 bases and J by 3 bases, 3 bases remained unmatched. Here the CDR3 DNA reads TGTGCCAGCTCACCACCCGGGACTAGCGGGCACTACAATGAGCAGTTCTTC. Encoded protein: CASSPPGTSGHYNEQFF.

The chain has TRBV13 and TRBJ2-5; 13 bases match TRBD2. This CDR3 has 17 residues. Germline V lookup: CDR1 PRHDT, CDR2 FYEKMQ (reference sequence). V lost 5 bases to trimming and J lost 3 bases; unmatched junction nucleotides: 9. This CDR3 reads CASSPMPGLAGEETQYF. The DNA for the CDR3 is TGTGCCAGCAGCCCGATGCCCGGACTAGCGGGGGAAGAGACCCAGTACTTC.

V is TRBV18 and J is TRBJ1-4; D is ambiguous. Germline lookup yields CDR1 KGHSH and CDR2 LQKENI. This CDR3 contains 15 residues. Between the trimmed V and J ends, which lost 3 bases and 0 bases, there was a span of 8 bases. CDR3 in DNA: TGTGCCAGCTCACCTGGCGGTGCAACTAATGAAAAACTGTTTTTT. The encoded protein is CASSPGGATNEKLFF.

V gene TRBV7-9 combines with J gene TRBJ1-4; 7 nucleotides line up with TRBD1. The CDR3 has 14 residues. V was clipped by 3 bases and J by 8 bases; unmatched bases: 6. Germline-derived CDR1 and CDR2 are SEHNR and FQNEAQ (reference sequence). The CDR3 loop is CASSFLQGQEKLFF. The CDR3 DNA follows: TGTGCCAGCAGCTTCCTACAGGGGCAAGAAAAACTGTTTTTT.

The CDR3 sequence: CASSSGQGPYGYTF. The CDR3 nucleotides are TGTGCCAGCAGCTCGGGACAGGGGCCCTATGGCTACACCTTC. The chain couples TRBV7-2 to TRBJ1-2, with TRBD1 matching over 10 bases. The CDR3 totals 14 residues. V lost 4 bases and J lost 4; bases outside the gene matches: 3. The germline V gene has CDR1 SGHTA and CDR2 FQGNSA.